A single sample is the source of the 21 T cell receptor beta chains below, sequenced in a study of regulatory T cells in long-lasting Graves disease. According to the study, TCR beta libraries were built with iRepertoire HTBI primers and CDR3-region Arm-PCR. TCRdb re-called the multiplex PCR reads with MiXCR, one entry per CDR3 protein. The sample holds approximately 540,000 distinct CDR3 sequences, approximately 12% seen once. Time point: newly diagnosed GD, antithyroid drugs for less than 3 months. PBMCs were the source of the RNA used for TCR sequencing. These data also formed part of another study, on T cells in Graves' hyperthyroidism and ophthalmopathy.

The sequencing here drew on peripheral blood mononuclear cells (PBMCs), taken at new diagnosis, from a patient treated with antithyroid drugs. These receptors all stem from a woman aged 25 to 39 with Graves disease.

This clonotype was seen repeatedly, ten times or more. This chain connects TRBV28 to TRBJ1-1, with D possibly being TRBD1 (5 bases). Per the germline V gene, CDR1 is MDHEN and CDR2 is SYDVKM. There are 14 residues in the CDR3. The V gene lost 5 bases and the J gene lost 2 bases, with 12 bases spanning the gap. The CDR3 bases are TGTGCCAGCAGTGTACCGCAGGGAAACACTGAAGCTTTCTTT. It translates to CASSVPQGNTEAFF.

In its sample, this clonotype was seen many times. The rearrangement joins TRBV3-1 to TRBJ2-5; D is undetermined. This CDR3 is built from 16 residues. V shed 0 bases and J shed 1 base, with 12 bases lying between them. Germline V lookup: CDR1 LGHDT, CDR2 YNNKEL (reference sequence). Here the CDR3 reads CASSQDYSLTQETQYF. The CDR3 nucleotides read TGTGCCAGCAGCCAAGATTATAGCCTTACCCAAGAGACCCAGTACTTC.

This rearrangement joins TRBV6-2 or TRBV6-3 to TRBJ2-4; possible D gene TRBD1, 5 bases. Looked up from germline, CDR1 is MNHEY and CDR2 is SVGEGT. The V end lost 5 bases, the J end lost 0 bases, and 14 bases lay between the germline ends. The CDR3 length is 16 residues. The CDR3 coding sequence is TGTGCCAGCAGTGATTTGACAGCACTAGCCAAAAACATTCAGTACTTC. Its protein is CASSDLTALAKNIQYF.

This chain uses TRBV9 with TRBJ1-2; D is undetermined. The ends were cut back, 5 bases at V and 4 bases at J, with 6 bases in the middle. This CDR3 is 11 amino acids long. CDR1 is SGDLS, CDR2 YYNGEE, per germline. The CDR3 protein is CASRNSYGYTF. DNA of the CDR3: TGTGCCAGCAGGAACAGCTATGGCTACACCTTC. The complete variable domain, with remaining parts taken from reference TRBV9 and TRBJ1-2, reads DSGVTQTPKHLITATGQRVTLRCSPRSGDLSVYWYQQSLDQGLQFLIQYYNGEERAKGNILERFSAQQFPDLHSELNLSSLELGDSALYFCASRNSYGYTFGSGTRLTVV.

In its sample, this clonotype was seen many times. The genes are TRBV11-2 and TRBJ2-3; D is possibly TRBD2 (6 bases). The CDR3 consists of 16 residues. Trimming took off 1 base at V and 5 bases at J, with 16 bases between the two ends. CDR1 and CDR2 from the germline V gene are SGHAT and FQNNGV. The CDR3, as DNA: TGTGCCAGCAGCTTAGGGGGCGGGGTAGCTCAAGATACGCAGTATTTT. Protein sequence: CASSLGGGVAQDTQYF.

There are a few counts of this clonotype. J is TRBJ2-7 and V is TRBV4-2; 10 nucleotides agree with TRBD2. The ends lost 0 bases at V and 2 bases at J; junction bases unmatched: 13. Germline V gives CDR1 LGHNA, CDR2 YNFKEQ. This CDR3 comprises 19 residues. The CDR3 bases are TGTGCCAGCAGCCAAGATATGGATAGCGGGAGGCCAATTCCCTACGAGCAGTACTTC. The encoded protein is CASSQDMDSGRPIPYEQYF.

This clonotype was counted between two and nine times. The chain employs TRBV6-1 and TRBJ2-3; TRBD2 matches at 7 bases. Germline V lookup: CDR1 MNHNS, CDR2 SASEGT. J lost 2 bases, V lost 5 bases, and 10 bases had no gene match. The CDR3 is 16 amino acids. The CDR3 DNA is TGTGCCAGCAGTCCCTCAATTAGCGGGCTCACAGATACGCAGTATTTT. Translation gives CASSPSISGLTDTQYF.

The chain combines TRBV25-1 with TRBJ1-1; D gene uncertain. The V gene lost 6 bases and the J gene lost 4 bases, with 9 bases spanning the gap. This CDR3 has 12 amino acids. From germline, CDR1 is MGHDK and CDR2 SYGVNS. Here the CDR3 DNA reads TGTGCCAGCAGGTCAGTGCTCACTGAAGCTTTCTTT. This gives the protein CASRSVLTEAFF.

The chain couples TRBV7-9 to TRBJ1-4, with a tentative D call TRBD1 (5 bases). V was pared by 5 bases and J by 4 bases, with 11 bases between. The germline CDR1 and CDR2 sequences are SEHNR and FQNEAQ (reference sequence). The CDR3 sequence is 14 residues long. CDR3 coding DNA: TGTGCCAGCAGCCCGTCAGGGTATAATGAAAAACTGTTTTTT. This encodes CASSPSGYNEKLFF.

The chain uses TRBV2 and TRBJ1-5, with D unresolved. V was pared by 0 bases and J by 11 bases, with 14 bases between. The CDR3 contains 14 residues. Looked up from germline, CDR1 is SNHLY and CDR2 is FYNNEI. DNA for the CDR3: TGTGCCAGCAGTGAAGCGGTATTTTTTGGGTCCCAGCATTTT. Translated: CASSEAVFFGSQHF.

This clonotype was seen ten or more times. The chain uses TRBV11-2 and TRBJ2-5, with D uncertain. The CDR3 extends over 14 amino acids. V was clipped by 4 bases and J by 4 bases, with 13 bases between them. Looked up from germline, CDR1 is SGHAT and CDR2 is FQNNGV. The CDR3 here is CASSYTPVSETQYF. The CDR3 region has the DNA TGTGCCAGCAGCTACACCCCCGTTTCAGAGACCCAGTACTTC.

The CDR3 loop is CASSSTGVTEAFF. CDR3 DNA: TGTGCCAGCAGTTCGACAGGGGTCACTGAAGCTTTCTTT. The chain couples TRBV6-5 to TRBJ1-1, with 8 positions matching TRBD1. V lost 4 bases, J lost 4 bases, and 2 bases stayed unmatched. Germline V gene sequence: CDR1 MNHEY, CDR2 SVGAGI. CDR3 length equals 13 residues.

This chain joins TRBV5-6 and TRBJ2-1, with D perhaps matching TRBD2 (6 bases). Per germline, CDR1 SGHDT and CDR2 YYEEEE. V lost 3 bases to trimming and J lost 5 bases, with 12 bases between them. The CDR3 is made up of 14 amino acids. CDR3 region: CASSWRDGNNEQFF. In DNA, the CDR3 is TGTGCCAGCAGCTGGAGGGACGGTAACAATGAGCAGTTCTTC.

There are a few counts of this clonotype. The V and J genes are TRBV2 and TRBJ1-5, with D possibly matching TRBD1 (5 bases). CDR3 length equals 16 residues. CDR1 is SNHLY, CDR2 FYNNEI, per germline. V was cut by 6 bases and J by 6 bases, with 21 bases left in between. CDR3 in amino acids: CASSPQQSGTGQPQHF. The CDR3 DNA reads TGTGCCAGCAGCCCTCAACAGTCTGGGACGGGTCAGCCCCAGCATTTT.

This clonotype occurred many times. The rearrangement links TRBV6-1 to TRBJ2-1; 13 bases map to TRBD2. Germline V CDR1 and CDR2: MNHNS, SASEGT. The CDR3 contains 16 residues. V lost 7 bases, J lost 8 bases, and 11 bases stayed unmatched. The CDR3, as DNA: TGTGCCAGCAAAAGCGGGGGACTAGCGGGACGTGATGAGCAGTTCTTC. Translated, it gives CASKSGGLAGRDEQFF.

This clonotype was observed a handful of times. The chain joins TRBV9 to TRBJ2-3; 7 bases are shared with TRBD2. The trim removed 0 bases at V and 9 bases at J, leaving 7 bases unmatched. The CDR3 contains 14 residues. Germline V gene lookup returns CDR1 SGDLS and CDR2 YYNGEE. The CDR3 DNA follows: TGTGCCAGCAGCGTAGGGCCGGCGGGAGTGACGCAGTATTTT. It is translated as CASSVGPAGVTQYF.

The CDR3: CASSQGQGGGRYNEQFF. The CDR3 DNA reads as TGCGCCAGCAGCCAGGGGCAAGGGGGAGGGCGGTACAATGAGCAGTTCTTC. The rearrangement uses TRBV4-1 and TRBJ2-1; perhaps TRBD2 as D (7 bases). The germline CDR1 and CDR2 sequences are MGHRA and YSYEKL. V lost 3 bases, J lost 4 bases, and 19 bases lay in between. The CDR3 is made up of 17 amino acids.

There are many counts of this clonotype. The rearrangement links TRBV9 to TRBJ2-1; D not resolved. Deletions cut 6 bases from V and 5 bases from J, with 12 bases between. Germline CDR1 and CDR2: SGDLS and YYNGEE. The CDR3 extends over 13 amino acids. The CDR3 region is CASNSDPNNEQFF. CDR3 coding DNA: TGTGCCAGCAACTCGGACCCAAACAATGAGCAGTTCTTC.

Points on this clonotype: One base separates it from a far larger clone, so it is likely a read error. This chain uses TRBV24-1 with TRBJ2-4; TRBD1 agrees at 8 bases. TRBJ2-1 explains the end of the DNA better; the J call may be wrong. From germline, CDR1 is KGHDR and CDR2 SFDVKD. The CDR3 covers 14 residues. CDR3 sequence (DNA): TGTACCACCAGTGATTTGCGGGGACAGGTTGAGCAGTTCTTC. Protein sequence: CTTSDLRGQVEQFF.

The CDR3 nucleotides are TGCGCCAGCTCCACTAGAAGGGATGAGCAGTTCTTC. Encoded protein: CASSTRRDEQFF. The chain carries TRBV4-3 and TRBJ2-1; D is possibly TRBD2 (5 bases). The CDR3 has 12 residues. The germline gives CDR1 LGHNA, CDR2 YSLEER. Between the trimmed V and J ends, which lost 8 bases and 8 bases, there was a span of 13 bases.

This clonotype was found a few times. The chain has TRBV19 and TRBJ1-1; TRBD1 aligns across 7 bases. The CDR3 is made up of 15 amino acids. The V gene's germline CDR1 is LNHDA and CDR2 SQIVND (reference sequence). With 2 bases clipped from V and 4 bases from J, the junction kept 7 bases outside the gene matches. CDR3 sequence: CASSIIGAGGTEAFF. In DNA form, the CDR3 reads TGTGCCAGTAGTATAATCGGCGCAGGGGGCACTGAAGCTTTCTTT.